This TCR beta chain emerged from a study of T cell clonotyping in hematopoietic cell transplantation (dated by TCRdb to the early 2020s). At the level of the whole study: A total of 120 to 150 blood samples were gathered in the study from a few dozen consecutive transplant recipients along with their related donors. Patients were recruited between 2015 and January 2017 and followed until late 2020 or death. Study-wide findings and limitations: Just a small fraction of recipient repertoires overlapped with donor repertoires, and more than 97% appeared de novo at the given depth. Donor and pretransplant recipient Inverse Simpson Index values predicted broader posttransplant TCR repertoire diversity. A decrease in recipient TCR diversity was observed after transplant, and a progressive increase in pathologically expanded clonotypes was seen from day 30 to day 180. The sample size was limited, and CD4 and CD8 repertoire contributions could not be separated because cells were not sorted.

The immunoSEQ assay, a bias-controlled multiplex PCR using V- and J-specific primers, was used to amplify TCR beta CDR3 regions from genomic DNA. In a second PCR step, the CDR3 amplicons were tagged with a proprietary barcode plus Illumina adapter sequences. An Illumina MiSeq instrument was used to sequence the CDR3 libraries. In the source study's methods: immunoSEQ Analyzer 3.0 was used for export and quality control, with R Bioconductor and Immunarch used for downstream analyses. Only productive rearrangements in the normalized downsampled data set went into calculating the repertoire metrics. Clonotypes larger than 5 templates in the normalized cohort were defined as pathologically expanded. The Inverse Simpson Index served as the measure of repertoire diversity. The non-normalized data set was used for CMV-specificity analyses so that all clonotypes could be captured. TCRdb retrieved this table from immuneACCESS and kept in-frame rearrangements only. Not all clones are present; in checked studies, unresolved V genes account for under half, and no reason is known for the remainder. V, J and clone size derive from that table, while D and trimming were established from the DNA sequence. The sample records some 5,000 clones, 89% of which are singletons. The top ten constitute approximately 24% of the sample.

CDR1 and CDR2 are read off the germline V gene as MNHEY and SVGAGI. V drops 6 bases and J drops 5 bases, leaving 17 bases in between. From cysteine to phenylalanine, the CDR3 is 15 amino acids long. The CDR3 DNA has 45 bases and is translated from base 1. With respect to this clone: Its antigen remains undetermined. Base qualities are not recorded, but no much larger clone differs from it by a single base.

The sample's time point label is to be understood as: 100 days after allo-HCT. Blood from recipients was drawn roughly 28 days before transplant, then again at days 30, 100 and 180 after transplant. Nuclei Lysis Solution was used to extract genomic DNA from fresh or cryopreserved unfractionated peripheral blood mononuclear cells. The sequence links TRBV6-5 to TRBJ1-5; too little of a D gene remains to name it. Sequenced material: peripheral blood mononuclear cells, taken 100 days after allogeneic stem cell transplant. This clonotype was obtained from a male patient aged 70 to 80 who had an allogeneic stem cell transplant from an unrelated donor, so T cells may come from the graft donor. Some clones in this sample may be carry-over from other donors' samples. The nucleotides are TGTGCCAGCAGACCAAGAGGACCGCTCGATCAGCCCCAGCATTTT. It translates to CASRPRGPLDQPQHF.